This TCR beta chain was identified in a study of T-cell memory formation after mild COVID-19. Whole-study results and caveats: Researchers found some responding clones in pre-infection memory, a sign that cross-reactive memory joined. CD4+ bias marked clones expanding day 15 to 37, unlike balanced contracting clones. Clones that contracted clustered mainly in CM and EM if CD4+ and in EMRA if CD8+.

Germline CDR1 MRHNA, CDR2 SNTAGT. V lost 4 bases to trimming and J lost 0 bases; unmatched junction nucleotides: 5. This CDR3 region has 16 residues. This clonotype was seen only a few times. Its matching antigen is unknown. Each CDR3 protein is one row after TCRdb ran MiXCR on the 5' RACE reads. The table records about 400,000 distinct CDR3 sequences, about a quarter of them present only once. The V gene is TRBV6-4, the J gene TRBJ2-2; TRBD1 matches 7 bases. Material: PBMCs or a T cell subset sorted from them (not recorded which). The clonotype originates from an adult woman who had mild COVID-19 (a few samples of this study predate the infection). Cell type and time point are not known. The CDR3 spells CASSARDSSNTGELFF. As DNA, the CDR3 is TGTGCCAGCAGTGCCCGGGACAGCTCGAACACCGGGGAGCTGTTTTTT.